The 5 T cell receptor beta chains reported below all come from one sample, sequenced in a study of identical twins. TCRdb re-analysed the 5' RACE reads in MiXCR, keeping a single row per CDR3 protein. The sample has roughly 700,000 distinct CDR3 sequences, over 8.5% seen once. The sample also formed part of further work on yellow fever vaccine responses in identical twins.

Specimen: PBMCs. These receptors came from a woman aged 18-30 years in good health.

The CDR3 reads CATSRVPGRGLAGFNEQFF. Here the CDR3 DNA reads TGTGCCACCAGCAGAGTCCCGGGGAGGGGACTAGCGGGGTTCAATGAGCAGTTCTTC. The chain combines TRBV15 with TRBJ2-1; TRBD2 aligns across 13 bases. V trimming: 1 base; J trimming: 6 bases; junction bases outside the gene matches: 12. Looked up from germline, CDR1 is LNHNV and CDR2 is YYDKDF (reference sequence). The CDR3 is made up of 19 amino acids.

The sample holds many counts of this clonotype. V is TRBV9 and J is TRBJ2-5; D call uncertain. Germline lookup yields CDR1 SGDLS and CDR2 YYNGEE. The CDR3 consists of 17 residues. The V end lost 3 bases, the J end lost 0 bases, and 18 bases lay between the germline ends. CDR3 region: CASSAISRRSNQETQYF. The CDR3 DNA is TGTGCCAGCAGCGCCATATCCCGGCGGAGTAACCAAGAGACCCAGTACTTC.

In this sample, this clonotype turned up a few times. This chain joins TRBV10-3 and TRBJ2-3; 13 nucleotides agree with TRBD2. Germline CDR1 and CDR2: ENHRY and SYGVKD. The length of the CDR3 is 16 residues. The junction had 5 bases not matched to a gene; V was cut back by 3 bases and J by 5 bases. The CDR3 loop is CAISDRLAGGKDTQYF. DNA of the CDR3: TGTGCCATCAGTGACAGACTAGCGGGAGGAAAAGATACGCAGTATTTT.

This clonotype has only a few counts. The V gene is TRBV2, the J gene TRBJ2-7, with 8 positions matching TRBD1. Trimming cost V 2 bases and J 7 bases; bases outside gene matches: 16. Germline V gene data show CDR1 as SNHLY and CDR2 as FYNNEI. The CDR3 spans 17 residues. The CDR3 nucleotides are TGTGCCAGCAGTGAATCAGGACAGGGAGCTCTCAGAGGGGAGCAGTACTTC. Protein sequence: CASSESGQGALRGEQYF. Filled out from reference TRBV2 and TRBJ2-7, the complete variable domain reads EPEVTQTPSHQVTQMGQEVILRCVPISNHLYFYWYRQILGQKVEFLVSFYNNEISEKSEIFDDQFSVERPDGSNFTLKIRSTKLEDSAMYFCASSESGQGALRGEQYFGPGTRLTVT.

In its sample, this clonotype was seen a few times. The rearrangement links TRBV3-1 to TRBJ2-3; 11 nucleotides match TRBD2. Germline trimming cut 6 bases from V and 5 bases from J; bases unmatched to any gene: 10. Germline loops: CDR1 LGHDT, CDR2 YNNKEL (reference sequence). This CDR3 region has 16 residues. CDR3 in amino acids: CASSHLAGGQVDTQYF. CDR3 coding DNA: TGTGCCAGCAGTCACCTAGCGGGGGGCCAGGTAGATACGCAGTATTTT.